Following are 32 T cell receptor beta chains from one sample sequenced in a study of blood T cell repertoires in COVID-19. Clones were read by immunoSEQ multiplex PCR, and TCRdb kept only the in-frame ones, dropping some. The sample has a few hundred thousand clones; 82% are singletons. Sequencing was done on a sample of peripheral blood. The receptor source for this set is a woman of 80 years or more with acute or convalescent COVID-19.

This chain connects TRBV19 to TRBJ2-1; 13 positions agree with TRBD2. This CDR3 is 15 amino acids long. V shed 5 bases, J shed 9 bases, and the junction held 7 bases outside the gene matches. Germline CDR1 LNHDA, CDR2 SQIVND (reference sequence). The DNA of the CDR3 is TGTGCCAGTAGTCCACTAGCGGGGGGGCCGGGTGAGCAGTTCTTC. It codes for CASSPLAGGPGEQFF.

V gene TRBV7-2 combines with J gene TRBJ1-4; D might be TRBD1 (5 bases). The CDR3 loop spans 14 amino acids. Trimming removed 5 bases at V and 5 bases at J, with 12 bases between. Germline V gives CDR1 SGHTA, CDR2 FQGNSA. In DNA form, the CDR3 reads TGTGCCAGCAGCGGGGACTCCTTAAATGAAAAACTGTTTTTT. The encoded protein is CASSGDSLNEKLFF.

This clone was observed a few times. The gene calls are TRBV28 and TRBJ1-5; D perhaps matches TRBD1 (5 bases). CDR3 length equals 15 residues. Germline V gene data show CDR1 as MDHEN and CDR2 as SYDVKM. V lost 6 bases to trimming and J lost 2 bases, with 14 bases between them. This chain's CDR3 is CASSLGASGNQPQHF. As DNA, the CDR3 is TGTGCCAGCAGCCTAGGGGCCTCAGGCAATCAGCCCCAGCATTTT.

This clone was observed a few times. The chain carries TRBV7-3 and TRBJ2-2; 7 positions agree with TRBD2. The CDR3 covers 14 residues. The germline CDR1 and CDR2 sequences are SGHTA and FQGTGA. The junction had 8 bases not matched to a gene; V was cut back by 5 bases and J by 8 bases. CDR3 nucleotide sequence: TGTGCCAGCAGCCCCGGACTAGAGGCAGGGGAGCTGTTTTTT. Protein sequence: CASSPGLEAGELFF.

This chain links TRBV19 with TRBJ1-5; no clear D. Germline lookup yields CDR1 LNHDA and CDR2 SQIVND (reference sequence). The CDR3 runs 15 residues. V was cut by 2 bases and J by 4 bases, with 12 bases left in between. The CDR3, as DNA: TGTGCCAGTAGTATACGAGGGCTCTATAATCAGCCCCAGCATTTT. Its protein is CASSIRGLYNQPQHF.

The J gene is TRBJ1-4, the V gene TRBV25-1; D may be TRBD1 (6 bases). The CDR3 runs to 15 residues. The germline V and J ends were trimmed by 5 bases and 8 bases, with 18 bases remaining between them. Germline V lookup: CDR1 MGHDK, CDR2 SYGVNS. CDR3 residues: CASSRGEGVNEKLFF. CDR3 DNA: TGTGCCAGCAGTCGGGGGGAGGGGGTAAACGAAAAACTGTTTTTT.

This clone has only a few counts. The gene calls are TRBV27 and TRBJ1-2; D is unresolved. This CDR3 is 12 amino acids long. V was clipped by 8 bases and J by 5 bases, with 12 bases between them. Germline V gene lookup returns CDR1 MNHEY and CDR2 SMNVEV (reference sequence). The CDR3 sequence is CASGAGRYGYTF. The CDR3 region has the DNA TGTGCCAGCGGAGCGGGGAGGTATGGCTACACCTTC.

This sequence joins TRBV19 and TRBJ1-5; TRBD1 might be the D (6 bases). Germline-derived CDR1 and CDR2 are LNHDA and SQIVND (reference sequence). V lost 7 bases, J lost 3 bases, and 16 bases lay in between. The CDR3 loop spans 15 amino acids. The CDR3 DNA reads as TGTGCCAGTAAGGCAGGGGCGCCTTCCAATCAGCCCCAGCATTTT. It translates to CASKAGAPSNQPQHF.

The chain is built from TRBV7-9 and TRBJ2-3, with 7 bases fitting TRBD1. With 5 bases clipped from V and 6 bases from J, the junction kept 5 bases outside the gene matches. Germline V gene data show CDR1 as SEHNR and CDR2 as FQNEAQ (reference sequence). The CDR3 has 13 residues. The chain's CDR3 is CASSVRGRDTQYF. The CDR3 DNA is TGTGCCAGCAGCGTAAGGGGGCGGGATACGCAGTATTTT.

V is TRBV6-5 and J is TRBJ1-3, with TRBD1 matching over 7 bases. From germline, CDR1 is MNHEY and CDR2 SVGAGI. The junction had 4 bases not matched to a gene; V was cut back by 10 bases and J by 7 bases. The CDR3 runs 11 residues. CDR3 DNA: TGTGCCACCCAACAGGGGAACACCATATATTTT. Its protein is CATQQGNTIYF.

This chain connects TRBV5-4 to TRBJ1-3; D is perhaps TRBD1 (6 bases). CDR3 length: 16 amino acids. Germline assignment: CDR1 SGHNT and CDR2 YYREEE (reference sequence). V lost 0 bases and J lost 0, with 10 bases in between. The CDR3 spells CASSLGGLSSGNTIYF. The CDR3 DNA follows: TGTGCCAGCAGCTTGGGGGGGCTGAGCTCTGGAAACACCATATATTTT.

The chain is built from TRBV27 and TRBJ1-2; 8 nucleotides agree with TRBD1. Per germline, CDR1 MNHEY and CDR2 SMNVEV (reference sequence). This CDR3 comprises 17 residues. Unmatched junction bases numbered 8, after V lost 0 bases and J lost 2 bases. CDR3 sequence: CASSLSLTGGWNYGYTF. CDR3 coding DNA: TGTGCCAGCAGTTTATCCTTAACAGGGGGGTGGAACTATGGCTACACCTTC.

The chain is built from TRBV5-1 and TRBJ2-5; 15 bases match TRBD2. The germline V gene has CDR1 SGHRS and CDR2 YFSETQ. The CDR3 totals 16 residues. Unmatched junction bases numbered 2, after V lost 4 bases and J lost 1 base. CDR3 sequence: CASSMGLAGGQETQYF. The DNA for the CDR3 is TGCGCCAGCAGCATGGGACTAGCGGGGGGCCAAGAGACCCAGTACTTC.

The V call is TRBV7-2, the J call TRBJ2-2; 9 nucleotides match TRBD2. V was pared by 5 bases and J by 7 bases, with 14 bases of the junction left unmatched. The CDR3 is made up of 17 amino acids. Germline-derived CDR1 and CDR2 are SGHTA and FQGNSA. CDR3 amino acids: CASSPRRSGGLDGELFF. The CDR3 nucleotides are TGTGCCAGCAGCCCGCGTCGGAGCGGGGGGCTTGACGGGGAGCTGTTTTTT.

The sample holds a few counts of this clone. V and J are TRBV20-1 and TRBJ2-1; 14 nucleotides line up with TRBD2. Trimming took 3 bases from V and 9 from J; bases not matched to a gene: 13. Germline V lookup: CDR1 DFQATT, CDR2 SNEGSKA (reference sequence). This CDR3 spans 17 amino acids. In nucleotides, the CDR3 is TGCAGTGCTAGTTCAGCCGGGACTAGCGGGGGTGTTAGTGAGCAGTTCTTC. Its protein is CSASSAGTSGGVSEQFF.

CDR3 sequence reads: CASSLGGGPEQFF. The CDR3 coding sequence is TGTGCCAGCAGCTTAGGAGGGGGCCCCGAGCAGTTCTTC. The rearrangement uses TRBV11-3 and TRBJ2-1; 7 bases map to TRBD1. Germline assignment: CDR1 SGHNT and CDR2 YENEEA. With V trimmed by 1 base and J by 10 bases, 4 bases remained unmatched. CDR3 length: 13 residues.

V usage is TRBV19 and J usage is TRBJ1-4; D call uncertain. V was clipped by 0 bases and J by 8 bases, with 13 bases between them. CDR1 and CDR2 (germline): LNHDA, SQIVND (reference sequence). This CDR3 spans 15 amino acids. Here the CDR3 DNA reads TGTGCCAGTAGTATAGATTCGGGAATTGAGGAAAAACTGTTTTTT. Its translation: CASSIDSGIEEKLFF.

The genes are TRBV7-8 and TRBJ1-6; TRBD1 aligns across 10 bases. Unmatched junction bases numbered 10, after V lost 5 bases and J lost 6 bases. The germline V gene has CDR1 SGHVS and CDR2 FQNEAQ. This CDR3 has 17 amino acids. CDR3 protein: CASSRFRGQGVNSPLHF. The CDR3 nucleotides read TGTGCCAGCAGCCGGTTCCGAGGACAGGGGGTTAATTCACCCCTCCACTTT.

This chain joins TRBV6-4 and TRBJ1-1; D is uncertain. The germline V gene has CDR1 MRHNA and CDR2 SNTAGT. Between the trimmed V and J ends, which lost 6 bases and 1 base, there was a span of 15 bases. The length of the CDR3 is 15 residues. The CDR3 DNA follows: TGTGCCAGCAGGAGTGATAGGGCGGGGAACACTGAAGCTTTCTTT. Protein product: CASRSDRAGNTEAFF.

This clone was counted a single time. This chain uses TRBV7-6 with TRBJ2-7; TRBD2 aligns across 8 bases. The CDR3 length is 14 residues. The V and J ends lost 5 bases and 2 bases, in that order; junction bases with no gene match: 5. Germline V gene sequence: CDR1 SGHVS, CDR2 FNYEAQ. In DNA, the CDR3 is TGTGCCAGCAGCACCGAGCGGGGGACCTACGAGCAGTACTTC. The encoded protein is CASSTERGTYEQYF.

The V gene is TRBV7-6, the J gene TRBJ1-1; perhaps TRBD1 as D (5 bases). Trimming took off 5 bases at V and 4 bases at J, with 14 bases between the two ends. Germline V lookup: CDR1 SGHVS, CDR2 FNYEAQ. The CDR3 length is 14 residues. The DNA of the CDR3 is TGTGCCAGCAGCCCGCGACAGATAGGCACTGAAGCTTTCTTT. Amino acids: CASSPRQIGTEAFF.

This clone occurred many times. The chain is built from TRBV14 and TRBJ1-6, with a tentative D call TRBD1 (5 bases). The germline gives CDR1 SGHDN, CDR2 FVKESK. The CDR3 is made up of 14 amino acids. Trimming took 8 bases from V and 10 from J, leaving 18 bases between them. The CDR3 nucleotides are TGTGCCAGCCGCAACGCAGGGTTCGGATCACCCCTCCACTTT. It encodes CASRNAGFGSPLHF.

CDR3 sequence reads: CASSVGLAGPQETQYF. The CDR3 nucleotides are TGTGCCAGCAGCGTCGGACTAGCGGGGCCCCAAGAGACCCAGTACTTC. The gene calls are TRBV9 and TRBJ2-5, with 12 bases aligning to TRBD2. The germline V gene has CDR1 SGDLS and CDR2 YYNGEE. Germline trimming cut 2 bases from V and 1 base from J; bases unmatched to any gene: 3. The CDR3 extends over 16 amino acids.

The chain joins TRBV9 to TRBJ1-1; 12 bases match TRBD1. There are 15 residues in the CDR3. Trimming at V came to 2 bases and at J to 9 bases, leaving 8 bases not matched to a gene. The germline CDR1 and CDR2 sequences are SGDLS and YYNGEE. In nucleotides, the CDR3 is TGTGCCAGCAGCGTTGGGACAGGGGGCGCGGTTAAAGCTTTCTTT. This sequence encodes CASSVGTGGAVKAFF.

The chain is built from TRBV19 and TRBJ2-1; no clear D. Germline CDR1 LNHDA, CDR2 SQIVND (reference sequence). The CDR3 is 13 amino acids. Trimming stripped 4 bases from V and 5 bases from J, with 9 bases between. The CDR3, as DNA: TGTGCCAGTAGTAATAGAGTCCACAATGAGCAGTTCTTC. This encodes CASSNRVHNEQFF. The complete variable domain, with remaining parts taken from reference TRBV19 and TRBJ2-1, reads DGGITQSPKYLFRKEGQNVTLSCEQNLNHDAMYWYRQDPGQGLRLIYYSQIVNDFQKGDIAEGYSVSREKKESFPLTVTSAQKNPTAFYLCASSNRVHNEQFFGPGTRLTVL.

This sequence joins TRBV5-6 and TRBJ2-7; D is perhaps TRBD2 (5 bases). V dropped 2 bases and J dropped 4 bases, with 13 bases sitting between them. Germline loops: CDR1 SGHDT, CDR2 YYEEEE. This CDR3 region has 14 residues. CDR3 bases: TGTGCCAGCAGCTTCGGGATTAAAACTTACGAGCAGTACTTC. This sequence encodes CASSFGIKTYEQYF.

The CDR3 is CAISEASGGATLYNEQFF. CDR3 nucleotides: TGTGCCATCAGTGAGGCTAGCGGGGGGGCGACTTTATACAATGAGCAGTTCTTC. The chain employs TRBV10-3 and TRBJ2-1; 12 bases agree with TRBD2. CDR1 and CDR2 from the germline V gene are ENHRY and SYGVKD. The CDR3 covers 18 residues. The V gene end was trimmed by 2 bases and the J gene end by 4 bases; junction bases not matched to a gene: 9.

The V and J genes are TRBV20-1 and TRBJ1-1; TRBD1 aligns across 7 bases. This CDR3 region has 11 residues. V dropped 5 bases and J dropped 7; count of bases not matched to a gene: 4. Per the germline V gene, CDR1 is DFQATT and CDR2 is SNEGSKA (reference sequence). The CDR3 loop is CSAPGQVEAFF. The CDR3 coding sequence is TGCAGTGCTCCCGGACAGGTTGAAGCTTTCTTT.

This chain joins TRBV4-1 and TRBJ2-3; TRBD1 matches at 9 bases. Germline V gene sequence: CDR1 MGHRA, CDR2 YSYEKL. Unmatched junction bases numbered 17, after V lost 4 bases and J lost 0 bases. The CDR3 has 20 residues. The CDR3 nucleotides are TGCGCCAGCAGCCGATCCCCTACAGGGGGCGCGGACATTAGCACAGATACGCAGTATTTT. Encoded protein: CASSRSPTGGADISTDTQYF.

The chain couples TRBV5-1 to TRBJ1-5, with D possibly matching TRBD1 (6 bases). The CDR3 has 15 residues. The germline V gene encodes CDR1 SGHRS and CDR2 YFSETQ. With 4 bases removed from V and 5 bases from J, the gap between germline ends came to 16 bases. The CDR3 DNA is TGCGCCAGCAGCCCGGGTCAGGGGAACGATCAGCCCCAGCATTTT. It yields the protein CASSPGQGNDQPQHF.

The chain links TRBV5-1 to TRBJ2-1; TRBD1 matches at 7 bases. V shed 2 bases and J 5 bases; nucleotides not matched to a gene: 7. The CDR3 contains 15 residues. Germline CDR1 SGHRS, CDR2 YFSETQ. The CDR3 protein is CASSFLRGRNNEQFF. CDR3 in DNA: TGCGCCAGCAGCTTTCTAAGGGGGCGGAACAATGAGCAGTTCTTC.

There are a few counts of this clone. This chain connects TRBV4-1 to TRBJ2-1; 7 nucleotides align to TRBD1. Germline-derived CDR1 and CDR2 are MGHRA and YSYEKL. This CDR3 has 14 residues. V was pared by 4 bases and J by 2 bases, with 2 bases of the junction left unmatched. The CDR3 DNA is TGCGCCAGCAGCCTCGGGACAGCCTACAATGAGCAGTTCTTC. The encoded protein is CASSLGTAYNEQFF.